These 20 T cell receptor beta chains came from one sample sequenced in a study of graft-versus-host responses after intestinal transplantation. These receptors' targets are unknown. Sequenced by immunoSEQ multiplex PCR; TCRdb stores in-frame clones only, minus some. The repertoire holds some 130,000 clones, more than 90% seen once, with roughly 0.15% in the top ten. The input for sequencing was unstimulated CD4+ T cells sorted from spleen or lymph node cells, taken before intestinal transplant. The source is a human donor who received an intestinal transplant.

CDR3 DNA sequence: TGTGCCATCAGTGAACGACAGGGCCCGAATTCACCCCTCCACTTT. Protein sequence: CAISERQGPNSPLHF. The J gene is TRBJ1-6, the V gene TRBV10-3, with 7 nucleotides matching TRBD1. Germline V gives CDR1 ENHRY, CDR2 SYGVKD. The length of the CDR3 is 15 residues. The V gene end was trimmed by 3 bases and the J gene end by 7 bases; junction bases not matched to a gene: 6.

This clone was counted once. This chain's CDR3 is CASSLGQGGEQYF. The CDR3 nucleotides are TGTGCCAGCAGCTTAGGACAGGGGGGCGAGCAGTACTTC. V is TRBV11-3 and J is TRBJ2-7; 9 positions agree with TRBD1. The CDR3 has 13 amino acids. V was pared by 1 base and J by 6 bases, with 1 base of the junction left unmatched. CDR1 is SGHNT and CDR2 is YENEEA in the germline V gene.

The V call is TRBV18, the J call TRBJ1-2; 9 nucleotides align to TRBD1. The length of the CDR3 is 16 residues. The trim removed 1 base at V and 6 bases at J, leaving 9 bases unmatched. Germline CDR1 and CDR2: KGHSH and LQKENI. Here the CDR3 reads CASSPHPPGQGHGYTF. CDR3 nucleotide sequence: TGTGCCAGCTCACCACATCCCCCGGGACAGGGCCATGGCTACACCTTC. Together with reference TRBV18 and TRBJ1-2, the CDR3 gives the full variable domain: NAGVMQNPRHLVRRRGQEARLRCSPMKGHSHVYWYRQLPEEGLKFMVYLQKENIIDESGMPKERFSAEFPKEGPSILRIQQVVRGDSAAYFCASSPHPPGQGHGYTFGSGTRLTVV.

CDR3 in amino acids: CASSDLSANEKLFF. The CDR3, as DNA: TGCGCCAGCTCGGACCTTTCAGCTAATGAAAAACTGTTTTTT. The V and J genes are TRBV5-1 and TRBJ1-4; D remains ambiguous. V lost 7 bases and J lost 3, with 13 bases in between. The CDR3 length is 14 residues. Germline CDR1 and CDR2: SGHRS and YFSETQ.

The V gene is TRBV5-1, the J gene TRBJ1-2; TRBD1 matches 8 bases. The junction had 7 bases not matched to a gene; V was cut back by 4 bases and J by 2 bases. Germline lookup yields CDR1 SGHRS and CDR2 YFSETQ. The CDR3 length is 15 residues. DNA of the CDR3: TGCGCCAGCAGCATCGGACAGGGCGGAAACTATGGCTACACCTTC. It specifies CASSIGQGGNYGYTF.

V and J are TRBV5-4 and TRBJ2-1, with D perhaps matching TRBD2 (6 bases). Trimming stripped 4 bases from V and 0 bases from J, with 14 bases between. Per the germline V gene, CDR1 is SGHNT and CDR2 is YYREEE (reference sequence). The CDR3 sequence is 16 residues long. The CDR3 DNA follows: TGTGCCAGCAGCATTCCGAAGGGAGGCTCCTACAATGAGCAGTTCTTC. Amino acids: CASSIPKGGSYNEQFF.

The chain uses TRBV11-2 and TRBJ1-2; D is unresolved. This CDR3 has 13 amino acids. The germline gives CDR1 SGHAT, CDR2 FQNNGV. Trimming took off 2 bases at V and 6 bases at J, with 10 bases between the two ends. The CDR3 DNA sequence: TGTGCCAGCAGCTTAAATTGGGGAGATGGCTACACCTTC. Amino acid sequence: CASSLNWGDGYTF.

The gene calls are TRBV6-1 and TRBJ2-7; TRBD1 might be the D (7 bases). CDR1 and CDR2 (germline): MNHNS, SASEGT. V was trimmed by 8 bases and J by 4 bases, leaving 15 bases between them. The CDR3 is 13 residues long. The CDR3 nucleotides read TGTGCCAGCTCTCGGGCAGGGGGGTACGAGCAGTACTTC. Translation gives CASSRAGGYEQYF.

The chain recombines TRBV18 with TRBJ2-1; D might be TRBD2 (5 bases). V lost 7 bases and J 0 bases, leaving 10 bases between the germline ends. Germline CDR1 and CDR2: KGHSH and LQKENI. This CDR3 spans 14 amino acids. The CDR3 sequence is CASWIGDSYNEQFF. In DNA, the CDR3 is TGTGCCAGCTGGATCGGGGACTCCTACAATGAGCAGTTCTTC.

V gene TRBV6-1 combines with J gene TRBJ2-7; D unclear. Germline V gene data show CDR1 as MNHNS and CDR2 as SASEGT. Between the trimmed V and J ends, which lost 11 bases and 7 bases, there was a span of 18 bases. This CDR3 has 12 amino acids. The CDR3 region has the DNA TGTGCCTCCCAACACGCTATGGAAGAGCAGTACTTC. This sequence encodes CASQHAMEEQYF.

The rearrangement links TRBV5-1 to TRBJ1-4; D is possibly TRBD1 (5 bases). Germline lookup yields CDR1 SGHRS and CDR2 YFSETQ. The CDR3 is made up of 15 amino acids. Trimming removed 4 bases from V and 6 bases from J, with 16 bases in between. CDR3 amino acids: CASSRVGAPDEKLFF. The CDR3 coding sequence is TGCGCCAGCAGCCGGGTCGGGGCCCCCGATGAAAAACTGTTTTTT. The full variable domain, with the rest looked up from reference TRBV5-1 and TRBJ1-4, is KAGVTQTPRYLIKTRGQQVTLSCSPISGHRSVSWYQQTPGQGLQFLFEYFSETQRNKGNFPGRFSGRQFSNSRSEMNVSTLELGDSALYLCASSRVGAPDEKLFFGSGTQLSVL.

The gene calls are TRBV5-1 and TRBJ2-3; D remains ambiguous. Trimming removed 3 bases at V and 4 bases at J, with 21 bases between. This CDR3 has 17 amino acids. Germline lookup yields CDR1 SGHRS and CDR2 YFSETQ. CDR3 residues: CASSSSGNSLNSDTQYF. In DNA, the CDR3 is TGCGCCAGCAGCTCCAGTGGGAACAGCCTAAATTCAGATACGCAGTATTTT.

The genes are TRBV18 and TRBJ1-1; D might be TRBD1 (6 bases). The CDR3 loop spans 13 amino acids. Trimming removed 3 bases at V and 9 bases at J, with 14 bases between. Per germline, CDR1 KGHSH and CDR2 LQKENI. The CDR3 here is CASSPLGTSKAFF. The CDR3 region has the DNA TGTGCCAGCTCACCCCTCGGGACATCAAAAGCTTTCTTT. The full variable domain, its missing parts supplied by reference TRBV18 and TRBJ1-1, is NAGVMQNPRHLVRRRGQEARLRCSPMKGHSHVYWYRQLPEEGLKFMVYLQKENIIDESGMPKERFSAEFPKEGPSILRIQQVVRGDSAAYFCASSPLGTSKAFFGQGTRLTVV.

This CDR3 reads CASSLSLQGIRYTIYF. The CDR3 DNA reads as TGTGCCAGCAGCCTTTCGTTGCAGGGCATACGGTACACCATATATTTT. This chain uses TRBV7-9 with TRBJ1-3; tentatively, D is TRBD1 (5 bases). The V gene's germline CDR1 is SEHNR and CDR2 FQNEAQ (reference sequence). This CDR3 comprises 16 residues. Trimming pared 5 bases from V and 8 bases from J, leaving 22 bases between.

The gene calls are TRBV5-6 and TRBJ1-2; D gene uncertain. The CDR3 runs to 14 residues. CDR1 and CDR2 (germline): SGHDT, YYEEEE. Between the trimmed V and J ends, which lost 7 bases and 1 base, there was a span of 14 bases. The CDR3 bases are TGTGCCAGCCAGTTGGCGGGCTTTAACTATGGCTACACCTTC. It yields the protein CASQLAGFNYGYTF. Together with reference TRBV5-6 and TRBJ1-2, the CDR3 gives the full variable domain: DAGVTQSPTHLIKTRGQQVTLRCSPKSGHDTVSWYQQALGQGPQFIFQYYEEEERQRGNFPDRFSGHQFPNYSSELNVNALLLGDSALYLCASQLAGFNYGYTFGSGTRLTVV.

The chain is built from TRBV12-5 and TRBJ1-6; D ambiguous. Germline V gives CDR1 LGHNT, CDR2 FRNRAP. The V and J ends lost 1 base and 5 bases respectively, with 0 bases between them. CDR3 length: 12 residues. CDR3 protein: CASGLDNSPLHF. The CDR3 nucleotides read TGTGCTAGTGGTTTGGATAATTCACCCCTCCACTTT.

The rearrangement uses TRBV5-1 and TRBJ2-5; D is possibly TRBD1 or TRBD2 (5 bases each). From germline, CDR1 is SGHRS and CDR2 YFSETQ. The V and J ends lost 0 bases and 5 bases respectively, with 14 bases between them. This CDR3 spans 15 amino acids. CDR3 residues: CASSLGRGGGETQYF. Here the CDR3 DNA reads TGCGCCAGCAGCTTGGGTCGGGGCGGTGGGGAGACCCAGTACTTC.

V is TRBV10-2 and J is TRBJ1-1, with D possibly matching TRBD1 (6 bases). The V end lost 6 bases, the J end lost 4 bases, and 12 bases lay between the germline ends. The CDR3 runs to 13 residues. Germline-derived CDR1 and CDR2 are WSHSY and SAAADI. The CDR3 DNA is TGCGCCAGCAGGCAGGGGTCGGTCACTGAAGCTTTCTTT. Its translation is CASRQGSVTEAFF.

The rearrangement uses TRBV6-5 and TRBJ1-2; unclear D gene. Germline V lookup: CDR1 MNHEY, CDR2 SVGAGI. Trimming removed 5 bases at V and 0 bases at J, with 10 bases between. The CDR3 loop spans 14 amino acids. The CDR3 nucleotides read TGTGCCAGCAGTCCGGGGAATTCTAACTATGGCTACACCTTC. This gives the protein CASSPGNSNYGYTF.

V and J are TRBV11-3 and TRBJ2-2, with D perhaps matching TRBD1 (5 bases). V was pared by 8 bases and J by 5 bases, with 18 bases between. Germline V gene sequence: CDR1 SGHNT, CDR2 YENEEA. The CDR3 is 15 amino acids. The CDR3 loop is CASARTNTRTGELFF. The CDR3 DNA follows: TGTGCCAGCGCTCGGACAAACACAAGGACCGGGGAGCTGTTTTTT.